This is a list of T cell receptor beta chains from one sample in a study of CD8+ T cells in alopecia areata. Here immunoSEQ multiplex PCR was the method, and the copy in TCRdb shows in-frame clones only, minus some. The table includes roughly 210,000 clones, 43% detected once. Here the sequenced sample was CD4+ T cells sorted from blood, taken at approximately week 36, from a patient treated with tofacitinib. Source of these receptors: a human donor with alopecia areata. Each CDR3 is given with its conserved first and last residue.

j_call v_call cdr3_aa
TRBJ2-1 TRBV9 CASSVLGATYNEQFF
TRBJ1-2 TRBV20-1 CSAPEVGYTF
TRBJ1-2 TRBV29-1 CSVLPSGRENGYTF
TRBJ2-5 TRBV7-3 CASSLTSGRLQETQYF
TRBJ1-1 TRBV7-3 CASSLTGDRGPNTEAFF
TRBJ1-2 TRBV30 CAWSLGRRDYGYTF
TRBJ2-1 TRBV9 CASSVVGSGSYNEQFF
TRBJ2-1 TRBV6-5 CASQLAGNNEQFF
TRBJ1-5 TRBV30 CAWSVGGQGNQPQHF
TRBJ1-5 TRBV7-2 CASSLMGQGIQPQHF
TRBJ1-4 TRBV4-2 CASSARQGVGEKLFF